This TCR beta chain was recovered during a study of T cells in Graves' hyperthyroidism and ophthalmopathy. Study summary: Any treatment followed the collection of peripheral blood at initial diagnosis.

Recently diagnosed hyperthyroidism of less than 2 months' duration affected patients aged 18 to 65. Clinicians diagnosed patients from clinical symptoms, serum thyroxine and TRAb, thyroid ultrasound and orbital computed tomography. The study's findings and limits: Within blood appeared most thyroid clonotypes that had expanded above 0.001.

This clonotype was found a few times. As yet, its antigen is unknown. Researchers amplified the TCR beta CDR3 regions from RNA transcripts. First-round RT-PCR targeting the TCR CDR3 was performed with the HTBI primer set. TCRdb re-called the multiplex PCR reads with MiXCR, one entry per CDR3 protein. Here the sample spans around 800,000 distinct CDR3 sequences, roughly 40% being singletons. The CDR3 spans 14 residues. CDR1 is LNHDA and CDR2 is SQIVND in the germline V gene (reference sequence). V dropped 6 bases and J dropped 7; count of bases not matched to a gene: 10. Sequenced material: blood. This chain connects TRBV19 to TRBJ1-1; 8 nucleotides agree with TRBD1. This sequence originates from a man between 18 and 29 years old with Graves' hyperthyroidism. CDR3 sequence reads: CASRRQGNLGEAFF. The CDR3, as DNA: TGTGCCAGTAGGCGACAGGGGAACTTGGGTGAAGCTTTCTTT.